This TCR beta chain was found in a study of T cell responses to AZD1222 COVID-19 vaccine. In the study overall: The study pooled second doses at about 4 or about 12 weeks. Findings and limits, study-wide: At 160-218 and 743-854, vaccine-associated CD4 TCRs were dominant, and they spanned spike. Of spike-specific TCRs, nearly half reportedly target regions left unmutated in variants. Elevations in Spike-specific TCR breadth and depth followed administration of two AZD1222 doses.

Germline loops: CDR1 MNHEY, CDR2 SVGAGI. The CDR3 runs 15 residues. V was cut by 7 bases and J by 4 bases, with 20 bases left in between. The protocol was immunoSEQ multiplex PCR, while the TCRdb copy is restricted to in-frame clones and leaves out a portion. The data show some 110,000 clones, 93% seen once. In regard to this clone: Its antigen is unidentified.

This sequence was found in an adult in good health. The rearrangement joins TRBV6-5 to TRBJ2-7; maybe TRBD2 (8 bases). Sequences were derived from peripheral blood, sampled on day 0 of AZD1222 vaccination. The CDR3 loop reads CASTLTGGDSYEQYF. In DNA form, the CDR3 reads TGTGCCAGCACCTTAACGGGAGGGGACAGTTACGAGCAGTACTTC.